This TCR beta chain was sequenced for a study of shared clonotypes between healthy human individuals. The study, taken as a whole, reports: An anticipated effect of sequencing depth on clonotype sharing among donors was recognized.

The protocol was immunoSEQ multiplex PCR, while the TCRdb copy is restricted to in-frame clones and leaves out a portion. The profile covers over 1.4 million clones, with roughly 96% appearing a single time and approximately 1.1% taken by the ten largest. Splitting of CD4+ cells produced CD45RA+ naive and CD45RA-negative memory subsets. The V and J ends lost 3 bases and 5 bases, in that order; junction bases with no gene match: 10. Germline V lookup: CDR1 SGHRS, CDR2 YFSETQ. CDR3 size: 17 residues. As concerns this clone: Its cognate antigen is unknown.

The rearrangement uses TRBV5-1 and TRBJ2-5; 13 bases are shared with TRBD2. Sequencing input: naive CD4+ T cells sorted from blood. The subset denotes: CD45RA+ positively selected. The receptor's source is a man between 25 and 39 years old in good health. Here the CDR3 reads CASSSRGLAGLLETQYF. The CDR3 DNA is TGCGCCAGCAGCTCCAGGGGACTAGCGGGATTATTGGAGACCCAGTACTTC.